Described below is a single TCR beta chain sequence and its context. The antigen is undetermined. With the Oncomine TCR Beta short-read assay, DNA from cultured CD4+ T cells was sequenced. Genomic DNA extraction was carried out from cultured CD4+ T cells. TCRdb itself ran the PCR reads through MiXCR, one entry per CDR3 protein. This sample has thousands of distinct CDR3 sequences, with approximately 55% found just once. The source of the sample is a study of vaccination and CD4 T cells after COVID-19. Turning to the study itself: The convalescent population consisted of six males and four females, two of whom were of Hispanic ethnicity. Sampling that followed vaccination took place a median around 70 days after dose two, within a range of 14 to 241.

Trimming took 2 bases from V and 4 from J, leaving 12 bases between them. The CDR3 contains 15 residues. Germline CDR1 is SGHRS and CDR2 is YFSETQ. Treatment noted: approximately 9-day PBMC culture with coronavirus spike peptide pools or control peptides (ViraFEST assay). CD4+ T lymphocytes from the unexposed donor were collected before the COVID-19 pandemic (2011-2018). PBMC cultures, at around 2 million cells per well, received around 10 IU/ml IL-2 and 8 to 10 ug/ml peptide pools. The genes are TRBV5-1 and TRBJ2-2; a possible D gene is TRBD2 (6 bases). This sequence was found in a human donor in good health. The sample taken for sequencing was CD4+ T cells from blood, cultured in vitro. CDR3 DNA sequence: TGCGCCAGCAGCTTAGGGCGGGGAGGCACCGGGGAGCTGTTTTTT. It encodes CASSLGRGGTGELFF.